This entry concerns a single T cell receptor beta chain. Sequencing used immunoSEQ multiplex PCR; TCRdb keeps in-frame clones, though not all of them. Of 140,000 or so clones listed, about 89% are singletons. The data derive from a study of blood T cell repertoires in COVID-19. Participants' own reports of clinical history determined their cohort assignment. Cohort 3 donors counted as recovered after two negative PCRs, clearance, or resolved symptoms. Trimming took off 0 bases at V and 6 bases at J, with 14 bases between the two ends. This CDR3 spans 14 amino acids. Per germline, CDR1 GTSNPN and CDR2 SVGIG (reference sequence).

V usage is TRBV30 and J usage is TRBJ2-5; TRBD2 might be the D (7 bases). The sample consisted of PBMCs or T cells enriched from blood (not recorded which). This receptor was obtained from a man in his sixties who had recovered from COVID-19. The CDR3 loop is CAWSVGGGSKTQYF. CDR3 nucleotide sequence: TGTGCCTGGAGTGTGGGGGGGGGCTCCAAGACCCAGTACTTC.